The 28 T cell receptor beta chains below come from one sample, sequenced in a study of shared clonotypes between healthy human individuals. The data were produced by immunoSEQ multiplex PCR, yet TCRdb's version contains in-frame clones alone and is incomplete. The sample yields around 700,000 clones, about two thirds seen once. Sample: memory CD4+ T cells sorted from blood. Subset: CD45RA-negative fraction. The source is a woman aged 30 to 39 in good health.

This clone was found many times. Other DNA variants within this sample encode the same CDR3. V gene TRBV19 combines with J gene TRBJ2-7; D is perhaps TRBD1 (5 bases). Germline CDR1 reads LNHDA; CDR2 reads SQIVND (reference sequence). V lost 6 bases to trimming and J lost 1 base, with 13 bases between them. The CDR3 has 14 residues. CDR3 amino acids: CASRAGLTSYEQYF. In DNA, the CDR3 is TGTGCCAGTAGGGCAGGGTTAACTTCCTACGAGCAGTACTTC.

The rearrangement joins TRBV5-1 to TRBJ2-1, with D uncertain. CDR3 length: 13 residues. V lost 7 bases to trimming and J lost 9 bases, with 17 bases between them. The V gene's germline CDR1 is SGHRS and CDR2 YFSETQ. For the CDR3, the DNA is TGCGCCAGCCGAGACTCCTTCGGCGGTGAGCAGTTCTTC. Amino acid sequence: CASRDSFGGEQFF.

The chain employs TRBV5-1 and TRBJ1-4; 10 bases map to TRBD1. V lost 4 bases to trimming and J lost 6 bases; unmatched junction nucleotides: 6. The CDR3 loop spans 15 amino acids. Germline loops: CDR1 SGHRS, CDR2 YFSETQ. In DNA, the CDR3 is TGCGCCAGCAGCATAAGGACAGGGGGAGATGAAAAACTGTTTTTT. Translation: CASSIRTGGDEKLFF.

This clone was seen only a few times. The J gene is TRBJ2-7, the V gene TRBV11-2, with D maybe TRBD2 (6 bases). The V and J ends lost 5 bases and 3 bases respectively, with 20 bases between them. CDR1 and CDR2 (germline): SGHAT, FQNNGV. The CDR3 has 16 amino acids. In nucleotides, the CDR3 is TGTGCCAGCAGCGAGAATAGGTGGACTATCGACTACGAGCAGTACTTC. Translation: CASSENRWTIDYEQYF. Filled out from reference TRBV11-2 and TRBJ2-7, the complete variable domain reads EAGVAQSPRYKIIEKRQSVAFWCNPISGHATLYWYQQILGQGPKLLIQFQNNGVVDDSQLPKDRFSAERLKGVDSTLKIQPAKLEDSAVYLCASSENRWTIDYEQYFGPGTRLTVT.

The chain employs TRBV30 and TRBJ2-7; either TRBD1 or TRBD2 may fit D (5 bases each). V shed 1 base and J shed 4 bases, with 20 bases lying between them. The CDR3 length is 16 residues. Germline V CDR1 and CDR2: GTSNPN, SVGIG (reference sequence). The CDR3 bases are TGTGCCTGGAGTGACAAGATCCTTCGGGACGGGTACGAGCAGTACTTC. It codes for CAWSDKILRDGYEQYF.

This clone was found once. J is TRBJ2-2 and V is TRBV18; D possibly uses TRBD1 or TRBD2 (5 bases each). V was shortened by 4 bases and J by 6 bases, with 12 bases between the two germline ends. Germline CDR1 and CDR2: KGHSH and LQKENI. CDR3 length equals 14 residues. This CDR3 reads CASSRSRGSGELFF. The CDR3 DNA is TGTGCCAGCTCACGCTCGAGGGGTTCCGGGGAGCTGTTTTTT.

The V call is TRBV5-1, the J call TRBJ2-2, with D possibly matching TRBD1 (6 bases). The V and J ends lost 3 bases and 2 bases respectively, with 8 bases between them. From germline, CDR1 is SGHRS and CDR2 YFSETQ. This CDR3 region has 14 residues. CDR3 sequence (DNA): TGCGCCAGCAGCTCTGGGACAAACACCGGGGAGCTGTTTTTT. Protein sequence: CASSSGTNTGELFF.

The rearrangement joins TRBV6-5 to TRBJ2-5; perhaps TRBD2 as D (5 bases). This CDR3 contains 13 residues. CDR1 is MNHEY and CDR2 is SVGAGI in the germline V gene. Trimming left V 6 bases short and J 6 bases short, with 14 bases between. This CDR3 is CASRSPTGKTQYF. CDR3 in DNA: TGTGCCAGCAGGTCTCCCACCGGGAAGACCCAGTACTTC.

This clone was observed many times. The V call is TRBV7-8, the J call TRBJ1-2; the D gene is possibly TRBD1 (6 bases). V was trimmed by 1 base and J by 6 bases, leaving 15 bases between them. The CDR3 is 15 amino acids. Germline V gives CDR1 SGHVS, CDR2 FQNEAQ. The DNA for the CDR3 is TGTGCCAGCAGCTTAGGGAGGGGGTACGTTGATGGCTACACCTTC. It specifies CASSLGRGYVDGYTF. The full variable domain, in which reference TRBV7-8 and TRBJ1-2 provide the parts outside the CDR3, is GAGVSQSPRYKVAKRGQDVALRCDPISGHVSLFWYQQALGQGPEFLTYFQNEAQLDKSGLPSDRFFAERPEGSVSTLKIQRTQQEDSAVYLCASSLGRGYVDGYTFGSGTRLTVV.

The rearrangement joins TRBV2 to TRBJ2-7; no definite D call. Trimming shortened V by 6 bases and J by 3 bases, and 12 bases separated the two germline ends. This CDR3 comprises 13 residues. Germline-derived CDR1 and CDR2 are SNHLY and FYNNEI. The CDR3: CASRADGLYEQYF. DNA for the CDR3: TGTGCCAGCAGAGCAGACGGGCTCTACGAGCAGTACTTC.

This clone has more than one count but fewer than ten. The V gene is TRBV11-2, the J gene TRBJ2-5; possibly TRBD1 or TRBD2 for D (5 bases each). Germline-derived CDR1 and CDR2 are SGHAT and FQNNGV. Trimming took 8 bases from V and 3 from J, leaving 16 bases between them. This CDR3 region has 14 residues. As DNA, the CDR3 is TGTGCCAGCGCTAGATGGGGGAGAGAAGAGACCCAGTACTTC. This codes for CASARWGREETQYF.

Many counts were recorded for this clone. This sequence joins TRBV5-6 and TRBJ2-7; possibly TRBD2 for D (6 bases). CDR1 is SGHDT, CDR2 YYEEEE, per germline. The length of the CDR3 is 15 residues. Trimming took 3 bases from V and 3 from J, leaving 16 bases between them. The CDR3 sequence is CASSYTGTFVYEQYF. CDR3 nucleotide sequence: TGTGCCAGCAGCTATACCGGGACTTTTGTCTACGAGCAGTACTTC.

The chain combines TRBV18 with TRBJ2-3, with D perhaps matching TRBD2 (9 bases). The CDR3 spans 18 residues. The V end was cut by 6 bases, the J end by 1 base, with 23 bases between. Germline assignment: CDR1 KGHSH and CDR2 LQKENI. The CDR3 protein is CASSAPQGEREGTDTQYF. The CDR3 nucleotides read TGTGCCAGCTCCGCCCCACAGGGGGAGCGGGAGGGCACAGATACGCAGTATTTT. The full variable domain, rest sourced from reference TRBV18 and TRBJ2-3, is NAGVMQNPRHLVRRRGQEARLRCSPMKGHSHVYWYRQLPEEGLKFMVYLQKENIIDESGMPKERFSAEFPKEGPSILRIQQVVRGDSAAYFCASSAPQGEREGTDTQYFGPGTRLTVL.

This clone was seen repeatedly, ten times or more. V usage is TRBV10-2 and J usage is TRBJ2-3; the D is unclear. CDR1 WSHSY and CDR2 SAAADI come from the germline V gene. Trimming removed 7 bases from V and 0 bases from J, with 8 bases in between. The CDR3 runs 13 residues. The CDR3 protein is CASKLTSTDTQYF. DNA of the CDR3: TGCGCCAGCAAACTGACTAGCACAGATACGCAGTATTTT.

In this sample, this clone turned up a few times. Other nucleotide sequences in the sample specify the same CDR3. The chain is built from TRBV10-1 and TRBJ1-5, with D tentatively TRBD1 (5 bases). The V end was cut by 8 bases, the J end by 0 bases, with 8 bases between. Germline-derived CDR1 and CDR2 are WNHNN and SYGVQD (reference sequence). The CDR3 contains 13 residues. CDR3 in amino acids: CASSRDSNQPQHF. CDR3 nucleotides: TGCGCCAGCTCCAGGGATAGCAATCAGCCCCAGCATTTT.

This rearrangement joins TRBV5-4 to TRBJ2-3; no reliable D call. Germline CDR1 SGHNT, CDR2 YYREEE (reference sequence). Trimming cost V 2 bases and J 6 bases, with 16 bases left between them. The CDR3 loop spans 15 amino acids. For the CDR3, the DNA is TGTGCCAGCAGCTTAGATTGGACGGCCCCGGATACGCAGTATTTT. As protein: CASSLDWTAPDTQYF. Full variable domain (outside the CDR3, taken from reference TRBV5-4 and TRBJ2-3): ETGVTQSPTHLIKTRGQQVTLRCSSQSGHNTVSWYQQALGQGPQFIFQYYREEENGRGNFPPRFSGLQFPNYSSELNVNALELDDSALYLCASSLDWTAPDTQYFGPGTRLTVL.

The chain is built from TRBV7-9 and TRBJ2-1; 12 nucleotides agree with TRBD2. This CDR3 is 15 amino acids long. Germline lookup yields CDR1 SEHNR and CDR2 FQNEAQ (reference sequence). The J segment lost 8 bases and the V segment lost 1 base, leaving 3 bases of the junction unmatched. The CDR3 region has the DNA TGTGCCAGCAGCTTAGTACTAGCGGGAGGCCATGAGCAGTTCTTC. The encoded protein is CASSLVLAGGHEQFF.

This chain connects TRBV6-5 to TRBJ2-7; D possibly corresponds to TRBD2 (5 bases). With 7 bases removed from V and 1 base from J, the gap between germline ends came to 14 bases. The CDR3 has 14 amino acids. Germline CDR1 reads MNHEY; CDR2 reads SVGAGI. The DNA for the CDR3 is TGTGCCAGCACCTACGGGGAAGCTTCCTACGAGCAGTACTTC. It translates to CASTYGEASYEQYF.

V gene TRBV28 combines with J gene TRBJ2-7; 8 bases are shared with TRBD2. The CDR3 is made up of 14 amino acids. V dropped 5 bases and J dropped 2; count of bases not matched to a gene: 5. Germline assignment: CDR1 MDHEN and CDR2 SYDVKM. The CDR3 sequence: CASSGGGRAYEQYF. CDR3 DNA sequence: TGTGCCAGCAGTGGCGGGGGGCGTGCCTACGAGCAGTACTTC.

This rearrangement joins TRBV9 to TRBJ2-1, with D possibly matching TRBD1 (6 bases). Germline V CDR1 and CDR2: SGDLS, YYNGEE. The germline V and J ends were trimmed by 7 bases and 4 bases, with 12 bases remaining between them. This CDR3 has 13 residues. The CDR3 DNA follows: TGTGCCAGCGGGGGCGCGGGTTACAATGAGCAGTTCTTC. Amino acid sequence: CASGGAGYNEQFF.

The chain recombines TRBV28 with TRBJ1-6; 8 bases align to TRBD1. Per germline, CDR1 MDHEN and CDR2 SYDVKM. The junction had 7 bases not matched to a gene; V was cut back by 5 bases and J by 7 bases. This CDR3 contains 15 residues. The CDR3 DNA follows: TGTGCCAGCAGTGGACAGGGTCAGCTGAATTCACCCCTCCACTTT. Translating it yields CASSGQGQLNSPLHF.

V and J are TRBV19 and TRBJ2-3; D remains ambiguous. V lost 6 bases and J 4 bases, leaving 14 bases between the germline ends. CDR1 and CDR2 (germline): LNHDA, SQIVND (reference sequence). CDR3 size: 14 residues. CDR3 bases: TGTGCCAGTAGCCTACTTATTGCAGCAGATACGCAGTATTTT. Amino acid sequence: CASSLLIAADTQYF. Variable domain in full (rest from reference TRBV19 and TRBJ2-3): DGGITQSPKYLFRKEGQNVTLSCEQNLNHDAMYWYRQDPGQGLRLIYYSQIVNDFQKGDIAEGYSVSREKKESFPLTVTSAQKNPTAFYLCASSLLIAADTQYFGPGTRLTVL.

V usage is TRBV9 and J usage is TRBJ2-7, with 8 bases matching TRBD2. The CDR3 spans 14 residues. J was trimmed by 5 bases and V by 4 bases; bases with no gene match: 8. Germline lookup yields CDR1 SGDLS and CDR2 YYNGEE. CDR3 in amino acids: CASSPTTSVHEQYF. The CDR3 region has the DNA TGTGCCAGCAGCCCGACGACTAGCGTCCACGAGCAGTACTTC.

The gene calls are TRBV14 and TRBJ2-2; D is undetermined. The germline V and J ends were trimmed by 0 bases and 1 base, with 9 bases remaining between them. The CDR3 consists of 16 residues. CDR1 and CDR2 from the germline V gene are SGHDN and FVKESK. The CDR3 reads CASSQDLGLNTGELFF. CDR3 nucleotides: TGTGCCAGCAGCCAAGATTTAGGGTTGAACACCGGGGAGCTGTTTTTT.

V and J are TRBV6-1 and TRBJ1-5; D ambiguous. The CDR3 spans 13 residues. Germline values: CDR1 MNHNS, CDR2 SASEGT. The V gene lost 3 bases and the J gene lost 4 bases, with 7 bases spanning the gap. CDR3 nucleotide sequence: TGTGCCAGCAGTGATAAATGGAATCAGCCCCAGCATTTT. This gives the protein CASSDKWNQPQHF.

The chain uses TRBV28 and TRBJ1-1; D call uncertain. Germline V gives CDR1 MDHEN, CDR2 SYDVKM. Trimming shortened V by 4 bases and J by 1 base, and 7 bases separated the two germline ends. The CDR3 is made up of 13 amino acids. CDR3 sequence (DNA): TGTGCCAGCAGTTCACCAGCGAACACTGAAGCTTTCTTT. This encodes CASSSPANTEAFF.

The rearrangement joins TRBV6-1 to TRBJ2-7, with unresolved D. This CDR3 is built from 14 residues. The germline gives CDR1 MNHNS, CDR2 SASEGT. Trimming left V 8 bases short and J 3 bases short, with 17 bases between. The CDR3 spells CASPAHTNSYEQYF. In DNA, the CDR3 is TGTGCCAGCCCGGCCCATACCAACAGCTACGAGCAGTACTTC.

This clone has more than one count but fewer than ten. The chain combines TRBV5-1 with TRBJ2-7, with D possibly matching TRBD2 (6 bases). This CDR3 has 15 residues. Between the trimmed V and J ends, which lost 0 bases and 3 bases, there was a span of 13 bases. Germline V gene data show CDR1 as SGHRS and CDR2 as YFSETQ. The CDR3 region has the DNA TGCGCCAGCAGCTTGGAAATAGCGGCGGACTACGAGCAGTACTTC. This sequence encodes CASSLEIAADYEQYF.